This T cell receptor (beta chain) was sequenced for a study of Ad26.COV2.S vaccination and SARS-CoV-2 variants. As for the study in general: Donor was in the COV1001 Ad26.COV2.S trial arm.

V was pared by 6 bases and J by 2 bases, with 14 bases between. The CDR3 has 14 residues. Germline V lookup: CDR1 MNHEY, CDR2 SVGAGI. The method was immunoSEQ multiplex PCR; TCRdb's version includes in-frame clones alone and lacks a portion of them. Among 410,000 or so clones, approximately 92% were seen once, and the ten largest hold under 2%. Treatment reported: roughly 20 received Ad26.COV2.S at low or high dose, single or two shots; 5 received placebo; per-sample allocation not given. Specimens were obtained on day 63 following the first vaccine or placebo injection. With regard to this clone: The target antigen is unknown.

Findings and limits, study-wide: Analyses of TCR breadth and depth may have underestimated total T cell responses. The study found higher spike-specific TCR breadth in vaccine than placebo recipients.

This TCR derives from a person between 18 and 65 years old who received the Ad26.COV2.S COVID-19 vaccine or a placebo. The genes are TRBV6-5 and TRBJ2-7; D is uncertain. The material sequenced was peripheral blood, taken in a trial of Ad26.COV2.S vaccine versus placebo. DNA of the CDR3: TGTGCCAGCAGGGGGTATGTAAGGGCCTACGAGCAGTACTTC. Translating gives CASRGYVRAYEQYF.